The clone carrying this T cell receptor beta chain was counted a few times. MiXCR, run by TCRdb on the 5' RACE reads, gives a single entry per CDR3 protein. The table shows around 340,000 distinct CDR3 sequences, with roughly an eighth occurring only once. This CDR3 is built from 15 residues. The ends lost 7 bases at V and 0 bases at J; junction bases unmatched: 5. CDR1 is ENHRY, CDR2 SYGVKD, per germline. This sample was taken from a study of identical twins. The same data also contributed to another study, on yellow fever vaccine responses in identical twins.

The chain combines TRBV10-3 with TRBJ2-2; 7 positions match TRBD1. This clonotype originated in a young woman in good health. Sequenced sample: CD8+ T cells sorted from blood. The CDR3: CAIKGAGTNTGELFF. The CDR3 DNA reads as TGTGCCATCAAGGGGGCCGGGACGAACACCGGGGAGCTGTTTTTT.